This T cell receptor (beta chain) derives from a study of T cells in localized non-small cell lung cancer (dated by TCRdb to the early 2020s). General notes on the study: The study examined T cell repertoires in under 300 patients with early-stage NSCLC and compared tumors with uninvolved tumor-adjacent lungs. All 240 or so NSCLC patients in the cohort were treatment-naive and had localized lung tumors that were resected. The mean age of the NSCLC patients was roughly 70 years, with 130 or so men and around 110 women. Overall results and qualifications from the work: Since the design was exploratory, TCR variables were selected using unadjusted p-values with no false-discovery rate correction. Because multi-region sequencing of the tumors was not done, intratumor heterogeneity could not be ruled out. Higher blood T cell density associated with longer overall survival, while higher adjacent-lung clonality associated with shorter survival. A median of approximately 53 of the top 100 tumor clones turned up in the paired uninvolved adjacent lung, and under 30 of those clones also ranked among the top 100 of that same adjacent lung. The highest T cell clonality was observed in uninvolved tumor-adjacent lung, where clonality exceeded that of tumor, suggesting that antigenic responses were more focused in uninvolved tumor-adjacent lung.

The immunoSEQ Assay was used to sequence TCR beta CDR3 regions from DNA. Per the original workflow: To compute T cell density, TCR beta template counts were normalized to usable DNA, which was estimated by amplifying housekeeping genes. Richness was estimated using the preseqR package, with extrapolation to 400,000 templates for PBMC samples and to 120,000 templates for tissue samples. Clonality was calculated as one minus Pielou's evenness. Tissue-enriched TCRs were identified by differential abundance testing using productive amino-acid clonotypes, minimum total count 5 and alpha 0.1. The Jaccard Index and the Morisita Overlap Index were used to measure how much the repertoires overlapped between compartments. GLIPH grouped TCR beta CDR3s together with public tetramer-defined viral CDR3s, and a viral motif had to include at least three viral sequences and also show V-gene enrichment. The clones in this table, taken by TCRdb from immuneACCESS, are in-frame only. Not every clone is retained; where verified, under half of the shortfall comes from an unresolved V gene, and the cause of the rest is unknown. V and J calls and clone size follow that table, whereas D and trimming were derived from the DNA. In this sample the table shows some 22,000 clones, approximately 88% of which occur a single time. The ten largest clones take up approximately 6.1% of the sample.

At diagnosis, peripheral blood, uninvolved tumor-adjacent lung and tumor were collected and stored as a combination of fresh-frozen and FFPE material. For TCR repertoire profiling, blood samples were analyzed in the form of peripheral blood mononuclear cells. Only one count was recorded for this clone. The antigen it binds to is not known. No base quality information exists; no much larger clone differs at one position. The sequenced sample was PBMCs, obtained before any cancer treatment. This TCR was recovered from a man aged 40 to 69 with stage II lung adenocarcinoma.

The DNA sequence reads TGTGCCAGCAGTTTATACGGGTCAACCTTTAGCCAAGAGACCCAGTACTTC. This yields the protein CASSLYGSTFSQETQYF. The chain couples TRBV28 to TRBJ2-5; the D segment cannot be called with confidence. The CDR3 spans 17 residues, from the cysteine through the phenylalanine. CDR3 DNA only is kept here, 51 bases in frame from base 1. The junction shows trimming of 1 base on V and 1 base on J, plus 16 bases between the germline ends. The germline V gene specifies MDHEN as CDR1 and SYDVKM as CDR2.